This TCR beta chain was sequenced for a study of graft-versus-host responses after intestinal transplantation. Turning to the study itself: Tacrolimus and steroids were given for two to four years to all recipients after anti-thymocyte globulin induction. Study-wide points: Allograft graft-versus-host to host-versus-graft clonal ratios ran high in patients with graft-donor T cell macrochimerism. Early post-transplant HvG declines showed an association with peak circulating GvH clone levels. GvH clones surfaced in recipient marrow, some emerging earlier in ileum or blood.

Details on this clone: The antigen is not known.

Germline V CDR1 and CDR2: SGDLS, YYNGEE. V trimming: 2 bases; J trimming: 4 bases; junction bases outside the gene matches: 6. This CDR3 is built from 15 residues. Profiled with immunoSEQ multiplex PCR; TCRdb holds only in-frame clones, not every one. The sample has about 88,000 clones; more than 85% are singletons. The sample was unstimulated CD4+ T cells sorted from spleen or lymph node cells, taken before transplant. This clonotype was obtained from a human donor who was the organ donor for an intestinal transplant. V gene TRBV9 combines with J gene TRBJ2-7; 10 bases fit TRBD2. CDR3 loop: CASSVGSGGTYEQYF. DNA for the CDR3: TGTGCCAGCAGCGTTGGTAGCGGGGGGACATACGAGCAGTACTTC.